The rows below give T cell receptor beta chains drawn from one sample of a study of cytomegalovirus exposure and HLA in healthy donors. Measured with immunoSEQ multiplex PCR; TCRdb has only the in-frame clones, and not every one. This sample has under 150,000 clones, with about 83% found just once. Material: PBMCs. All receptors come from a woman under 40 in good health and CMV-seronegative. Each CDR3 is given with its conserved first and last residue.

v_gene	j_gene	CDR3aa
TRBV19	TRBJ1-5	CASSIGETAYNQPQHF
TRBV28	TRBJ2-2	CASSIRRLAANTGELFF
TRBV19	TRBJ1-1	CASSISDRNTEAFF
TRBV30	TRBJ1-5	CAWSGGGGQPQHF
TRBV13	-	CASSLGDRDYEQYF
TRBV7-9	TRBJ1-1	CASSLGRASGEAFF
TRBV19	TRBJ2-7	CASRRGWTGDSYEQYF
TRBV27	TRBJ2-3	CASSTGRTSGEGRTDTQYF
TRBV9	TRBJ2-7	CASSPGQGMYEQYF
TRBV5-1	TRBJ1-2	CASSYLQGKGGYTF
TRBV11-3	TRBJ1-4	CASSSPDRGPTATNEKLFF
TRBV27	TRBJ2-1	CASRSTDYNEQFF
TRBV5-6	TRBJ2-7	CASSSTSPVSPYEQYF
TRBV28	TRBJ1-2	CASSFGGDYYGYTF
TRBV19	TRBJ2-1	CASTPSGLSYNEQFF
TRBV6-1	TRBJ2-7	CASSERQGTSYEQYF